The clone carrying this T cell receptor (beta chain) was seen many times. Its antigen is still unknown. The data were obtained in a study of CD8 T cells in ankylosing spondylitis. Points from the study as a whole: Reportedly, matched ankylosing spondylitis synovial fluid was significantly enriched for disease-linked clones. In ankylosing spondylitis blood, a motif of several highly homologous TCR beta variants appeared characteristic.

A single record per CDR3 protein comes from TCRdb applying MiXCR to the 5' RACE reads. The profile shows around 120,000 distinct CDR3 sequences, roughly 15% of them singletons. The CDR3 runs 15 residues. V lost 3 bases and J lost 4, with 19 bases in between. Germline CDR1 DFQATT, CDR2 SNEGSKA (reference sequence). The chain joins TRBV20-1 to TRBJ2-7; tentatively, D is TRBD1 (6 bases). This clonotype was obtained from a female donor with ankylosing spondylitis or in good health (not recorded which). The sample consisted of blood, either unsorted or a sorted T cell fraction (not recorded which). CDR3 loop: CSASPATQGLYEQYF. The CDR3, as DNA: TGCAGTGCTAGTCCCGCCACGCAGGGGCTATACGAGCAGTACTTC.